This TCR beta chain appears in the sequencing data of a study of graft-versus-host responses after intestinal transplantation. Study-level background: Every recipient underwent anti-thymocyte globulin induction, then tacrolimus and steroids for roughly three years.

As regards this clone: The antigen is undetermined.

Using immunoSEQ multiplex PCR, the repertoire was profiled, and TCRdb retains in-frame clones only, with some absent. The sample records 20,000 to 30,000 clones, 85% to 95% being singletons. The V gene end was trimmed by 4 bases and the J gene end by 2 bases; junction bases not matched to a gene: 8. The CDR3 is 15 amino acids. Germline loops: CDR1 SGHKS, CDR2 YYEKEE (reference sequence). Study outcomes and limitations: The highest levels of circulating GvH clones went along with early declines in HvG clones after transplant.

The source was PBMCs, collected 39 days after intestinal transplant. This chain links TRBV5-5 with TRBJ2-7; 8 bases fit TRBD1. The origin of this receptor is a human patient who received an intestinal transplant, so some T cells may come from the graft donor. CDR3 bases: TGTGCCAGCAGCCTGCCCGGGACAGGCCCCTACGAGCAGTACTTC. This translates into CASSLPGTGPYEQYF.